The present TCR beta chain was sequenced within a study of T cells after yellow fever vaccination. Germline V lookup: CDR1 SGDLS, CDR2 YYNGEE. Trimming shortened V by 0 bases and J by 6 bases, and 16 bases separated the two germline ends. This CDR3 comprises 15 residues. In TCRdb, the 5' RACE reads were re-called with MiXCR into one record per CDR3 protein. The sample contains hundreds of thousands of distinct CDR3 sequences, roughly a sixth of which appear only once. This receptor was identified in a man aged 18 to 29 who received the YFV17D yellow fever vaccine. V gene TRBV9 combines with J gene TRBJ2-7; tentative D call: TRBD2 (6 bases). Sample: PBMCs, taken before the yellow fever booster vaccination. The CDR3 DNA reads as TGTGCCAGCAGCGTAGGGGGAGGAGACTACGGCGAGCAGTACTTC. Residues: CASSVGGGDYGEQYF.